Each of the 27 T cell receptor beta chains below was sequenced from the same sample in a study of Graves' ophthalmopathy and Graves' hyperthyroidism. Transcripts of RNA were the source for amplifying TCR beta CDR3 regions. Amplification began with first-round RT-PCR using HTBI primers, then second-round multiplex PCR was performed. TCRdb fed the multiplex PCR reads into MiXCR, producing one record per CDR3 protein. The table lists about 380,000 distinct CDR3 sequences, approximately 15% of them singletons, with about 7.3% in the top ten. Sequences were obtained from peripheral blood. All receptors derive from a woman aged 18-29 years with stable Graves' hyperthyroidism.

This clonotype occurred many times. V and J are TRBV12-3 or TRBV12-4 and TRBJ1-2; no definite D call. This CDR3 is 13 amino acids long. Trimming left V 3 bases short and J 2 bases short, with 7 bases between. The CDR3 sequence: CASSLIGNYGYTF. The CDR3 bases are TGTGCCAGCAGTTTGATAGGGAACTATGGCTACACCTTC.

A remark on this clonotype: A single base separates this from a much larger clone, so it may be a read error. The V and J genes are TRBV11-2 and TRBJ2-4, with D hard to call. CDR1 and CDR2 from the germline V gene are SGHAT and FQNNGV. CDR3 length: 15 amino acids. CDR3 DNA sequence: TGTGCCAGCAGCTTACTCTGGTTGGCCAAAAACATTAAGTACTTC. Protein product: CASSLLWLAKNIKYF. Full variable domain (missing parts from reference TRBV11-2 and TRBJ2-4): EAGVAQSPRYKIIEKRQSVAFWCNPISGHATLYWYQQILGQGPKLLIQFQNNGVVDDSQLPKDRFSAERLKGVDSTLKIQPAKLEDSAVYLCASSLLWLAKNIKYFGAGTRLSVL.

This clonotype has at least ten counts. The chain recombines TRBV6-1 with TRBJ2-7; TRBD1 aligns across 9 bases. This CDR3 has 14 residues. V gave up 2 bases and J gave up 4 bases; unmatched junction bases: 3. CDR1 is MNHNS, CDR2 SASEGT, per germline. CDR3 nucleotide sequence: TGTGCCAGCAGTGAACAAGGACAGGGGTACGAGCAGTACTTC. Its translation: CASSEQGQGYEQYF.

This clonotype has a count of ten or more. The J gene is TRBJ2-7, the V gene TRBV6-1; either TRBD1 or TRBD2 may supply D (5 bases each). Germline lookup yields CDR1 MNHNS and CDR2 SASEGT. V lost 5 bases and J 4 bases, leaving 12 bases between the germline ends. This CDR3 contains 13 residues. For the CDR3, the DNA is TGTGCCAGCAGTCGTGGGGGTTGGTACGAGCAGTACTTC. The encoded protein is CASSRGGWYEQYF.

This clonotype was seen a handful of times. The chain couples TRBV12-5 to TRBJ2-2; the match to TRBD1 covers 9 bases. Germline V gene lookup returns CDR1 LGHNT and CDR2 FRNRAP. CDR3 length equals 14 residues. V was pared by 4 bases and J by 7 bases, with 4 bases of the junction left unmatched. CDR3 residues: CASGWGQGGGELFF. CDR3 sequence (DNA): TGTGCTAGTGGTTGGGGACAGGGTGGCGGGGAGCTGTTTTTT.

This chain links TRBV10-3 with TRBJ1-3; 7 bases agree with TRBD1. The CDR3 length is 16 residues. Germline CDR1 and CDR2: ENHRY and SYGVKD. Trimming removed 7 bases from V and 3 bases from J; junction bases left unmatched: 12. The chain's CDR3 is CAINSTPGGGGNTIYF. In DNA form, the CDR3 reads TGTGCCATCAACTCAACGCCAGGGGGTGGTGGAAACACCATATATTTT.

This clonotype came up a few times. V is TRBV14 and J is TRBJ2-7; 7 nucleotides line up with TRBD2. The CDR3 loop spans 16 amino acids. V was clipped by 4 bases and J by 1 base; unmatched bases: 10. The germline CDR1 and CDR2 sequences are SGHDN and FVKESK. The CDR3: CASSLEGGGPSYEQYF. CDR3 DNA sequence: TGTGCCAGCAGCCTGGAAGGCGGGGGTCCTTCCTACGAGCAGTACTTC.

This clonotype showed up many times. The chain carries TRBV7-2 and TRBJ1-3; D is uncertain. V lost 4 bases and J 1 base, leaving 11 bases between the germline ends. This CDR3 region has 15 residues. Germline CDR1 SGHTA, CDR2 FQGNSA. Written as DNA, the CDR3 is TGTGCCAGCAGCTCTTACTCTCAATCTGGAAACACCATATATTTT. It codes for CASSSYSQSGNTIYF.

At least ten counts were recorded for this clonotype. The chain employs TRBV6-1 and TRBJ1-6, with 11 bases matching TRBD1. This CDR3 contains 17 residues. The junction had 9 bases not matched to a gene; V was cut back by 7 bases and J by 4 bases. CDR1 and CDR2 from the germline V gene are MNHNS and SASEGT. CDR3 DNA: TGTGCCAGCACCGGAGGGACAGGGGGTTCTTATAATTCACCCCTCCACTTT. It codes for CASTGGTGGSYNSPLHF.

At least ten counts were recorded for this clonotype. The V gene is TRBV15, the J gene TRBJ2-2; D gene uncertain. Germline CDR1 reads LNHNV; CDR2 reads YYDKDF (reference sequence). Trimming took off 0 bases at V and 5 bases at J, with 7 bases between the two ends. This CDR3 contains 14 residues. The chain's CDR3 is CATSRDSVTGELFF. The CDR3 coding sequence is TGTGCCACCAGCAGAGACTCGGTGACCGGGGAGCTGTTTTTT.

This chain connects TRBV20-1 to TRBJ1-1; possibly TRBD1 for D (5 bases). The CDR3 is 13 amino acids. Trimming left V 0 bases short and J 8 bases short, with 13 bases between. The germline CDR1 and CDR2 sequences are DFQATT and SNEGSKA (reference sequence). Here the CDR3 reads CSAREWGSVEAFF. The CDR3 nucleotides read TGCAGTGCTAGAGAGTGGGGCTCAGTAGAAGCTTTCTTT.

This clonotype came up many times. The J gene is TRBJ1-1, the V gene TRBV20-1; no definite D call. Between the trimmed V and J ends, which lost 6 bases and 7 bases, there was a span of 15 bases. The CDR3 length is 12 residues. Per germline, CDR1 DFQATT and CDR2 SNEGSKA (reference sequence). CDR3 sequence reads: CSAVRGLFEAFF. Here the CDR3 DNA reads TGCAGTGCCGTTCGCGGGTTATTTGAAGCTTTCTTT.

This clonotype was seen many times. The rearrangement joins TRBV4-2 to TRBJ1-2; no definite D call. This CDR3 has 13 residues. The V end lost 2 bases, the J end lost 13 bases, and 17 bases lay between the germline ends. The germline gives CDR1 LGHNA, CDR2 YNFKEQ. The CDR3 DNA is TGTGCCAGCAGCCAAAGATTTGATGGGGAGACCACCTTC. Amino acid sequence: CASSQRFDGETTF.

This clonotype was counted ten times or more. V usage is TRBV29-1 and J usage is TRBJ1-1, with D unresolved. The CDR3 loop spans 14 amino acids. Trimming took off 3 bases at V and 0 bases at J, with 11 bases between the two ends. CDR1 SQVTM and CDR2 ANQGSEA come from the germline V gene. The CDR3 DNA reads as TGCAGCGTTGAGCCCTACACTGTGAACACTGAAGCTTTCTTT. Protein product: CSVEPYTVNTEAFF.

This clonotype was seen many times. The gene calls are TRBV6-5 and TRBJ1-1; perhaps TRBD1 as D (5 bases). The V end lost 0 bases, the J end lost 7 bases, and 9 bases lay between the germline ends. The CDR3 is 13 residues long. Germline-derived CDR1 and CDR2 are MNHEY and SVGAGI. CDR3 amino acids: CASSYSMGGEAFF. The CDR3, as DNA: TGTGCCAGCAGTTACTCGATGGGGGGTGAAGCTTTCTTT.

The sample holds many counts of this clonotype. The V call is TRBV5-1, the J call TRBJ2-7; the D is unclear. Trimming shortened V by 5 bases and J by 1 base, and 4 bases separated the two germline ends. The germline gives CDR1 SGHRS, CDR2 YFSETQ. CDR3 length: 11 residues. This chain's CDR3 is CASRESYEQYF. The CDR3, as DNA: TGCGCCAGCAGGGAGTCCTACGAGCAGTACTTC.

The rearrangement joins TRBV6-4 to TRBJ1-5, with D possibly matching TRBD1 (5 bases). V was trimmed by 6 bases and J by 3 bases, leaving 6 bases between them. Germline CDR1 and CDR2: MRHNA and SNTAGT. CDR3 length equals 12 residues. The CDR3 coding sequence is TGTGCCAGCAGGACAGTCAATCAGCCCCAGCATTTT. Translating gives CASRTVNQPQHF.

V is TRBV4-1 and J is TRBJ1-1, with D possibly being TRBD1 (5 bases). The V gene's germline CDR1 is MGHRA and CDR2 YSYEKL. Trimming left V 7 bases short and J 6 bases short, with 15 bases between. The CDR3 spans 13 residues. CDR3 sequence (DNA): TGCGCCAGCAATAGGTCCAGGGCGGCTGAAGCTTTCTTT. Translating it yields CASNRSRAAEAFF.

This clonotype was observed many times. The gene calls are TRBV2 and TRBJ1-5; D is unclear. Trimming shortened V by 3 bases and J by 3 bases, and 6 bases separated the two germline ends. CDR3 length: 13 amino acids. Germline V gene sequence: CDR1 SNHLY, CDR2 FYNNEI. This chain's CDR3 is CASSDSFNQPQHF. The CDR3 DNA reads as TGTGCCAGCAGTGACAGTTTCAATCAGCCCCAGCATTTT.

V usage is TRBV12-3 or TRBV12-4 and J usage is TRBJ1-1, with D possibly matching TRBD1 (6 bases). The length of the CDR3 is 15 residues. V was shortened by 6 bases and J by 1 base, with 15 bases between the two germline ends. CDR3 in DNA: TGTGCCAGCAGGGGATCAGGGGCGGAGAACACTGAAGCTTTCTTT. Translated: CASRGSGAENTEAFF.

The sample holds many counts of this clonotype. This rearrangement joins TRBV7-9 to TRBJ2-7; TRBD2 is a possible D gene (6 bases). There are 14 residues in the CDR3. The V and J ends lost 2 bases and 2 bases respectively, with 10 bases between them. Germline V gene sequence: CDR1 SEHNR, CDR2 FQNEAQ (reference sequence). CDR3 loop: CASSLQGLTYEQYF. CDR3 bases: TGTGCCAGCAGCTTACAGGGACTTACCTACGAGCAGTACTTC.

This clonotype has ten or more counts. In nucleotides, the CDR3 is TGTGCCAGCAGGATACCAGGGGGTAGGAGGGAAGCTTTCTTT. As protein: CASRIPGGRREAFF. The J gene is TRBJ1-1, the V gene TRBV6-1, with TRBD1 matching over 7 bases. This CDR3 contains 14 residues. Germline CDR1 reads MNHNS; CDR2 reads SASEGT. The J segment lost 8 bases and the V segment lost 6 bases, leaving 12 bases of the junction unmatched.

The sample holds many counts of this clonotype. The CDR3 bases are TGCGCCAGCAGCCAAGGCCTAGGCAGGGGCCCCACTGAAGCTTTCTTT. Protein sequence: CASSQGLGRGPTEAFF. The V gene is TRBV4-1, the J gene TRBJ1-1; tentatively, D is TRBD1 (6 bases). V was clipped by 1 base and J by 4 bases, with 16 bases between them. CDR1 is MGHRA and CDR2 is YSYEKL in the germline V gene. This CDR3 has 16 amino acids.

The rearrangement uses TRBV4-2 and TRBJ2-5, with 15 positions matching TRBD2. This CDR3 is built from 18 residues. CDR1 and CDR2 from the germline V gene are LGHNA and YNFKEQ. The junction had 6 bases not matched to a gene; V was cut back by 4 bases and J by 0 bases. The chain's CDR3 is CASSPGTSGGPDQETQYF. The CDR3 nucleotides read TGTGCCAGCAGCCCCGGGACTAGCGGGGGGCCCGACCAAGAGACCCAGTACTTC.

This clonotype was detected once. This sequence joins TRBV6-1 and TRBJ2-5, with 8 bases aligning to TRBD2. V was clipped by 6 bases and J by 4 bases; unmatched bases: 4. The germline V gene has CDR1 MNHNS and CDR2 SASEGT. CDR3 length equals 13 residues. The DNA for the CDR3 is TGTGCCAGCAGCGGGGGGGCCTTAGAGACCCAGTACTTC. Its protein product is CASSGGALETQYF.

This clonotype was picked up many times. V usage is TRBV6-1 and J usage is TRBJ2-7, with D possibly matching TRBD2 (5 bases). This CDR3 is built from 14 residues. Germline loops: CDR1 MNHNS, CDR2 SASEGT. Trimming removed 4 bases from V and 2 bases from J, with 12 bases in between. In DNA, the CDR3 is TGTGCCAGCAGTGTTGGACCGGGAACCTACGAGCAGTACTTC. Protein product: CASSVGPGTYEQYF.

This clonotype was seen repeatedly, ten times or more. The CDR3 reads CASSLEQAIQYF. As DNA, the CDR3 is TGTGCCAGCAGTTTAGAACAGGCCATTCAGTACTTC. The chain employs TRBV12-3 or TRBV12-4 and TRBJ2-4; tentatively, D is TRBD1 (5 bases). V shed 1 base and J shed 9 bases, with 7 bases lying between them. The CDR3 is 12 residues long.